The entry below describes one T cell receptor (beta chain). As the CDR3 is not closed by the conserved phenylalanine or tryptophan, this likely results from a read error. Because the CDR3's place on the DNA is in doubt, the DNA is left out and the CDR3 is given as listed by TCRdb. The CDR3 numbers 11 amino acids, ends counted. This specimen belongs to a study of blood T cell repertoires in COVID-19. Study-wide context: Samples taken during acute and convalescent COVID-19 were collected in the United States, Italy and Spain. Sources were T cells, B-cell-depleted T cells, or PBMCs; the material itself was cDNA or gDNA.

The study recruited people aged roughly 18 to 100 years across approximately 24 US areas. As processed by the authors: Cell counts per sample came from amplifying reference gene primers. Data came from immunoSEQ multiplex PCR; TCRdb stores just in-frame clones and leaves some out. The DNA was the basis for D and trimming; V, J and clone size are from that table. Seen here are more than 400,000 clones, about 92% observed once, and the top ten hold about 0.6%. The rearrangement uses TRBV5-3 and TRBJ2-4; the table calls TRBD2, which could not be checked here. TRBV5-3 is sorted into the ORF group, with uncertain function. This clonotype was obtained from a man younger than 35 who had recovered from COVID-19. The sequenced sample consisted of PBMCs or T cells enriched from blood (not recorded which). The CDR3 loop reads CARSAPGLVVP.